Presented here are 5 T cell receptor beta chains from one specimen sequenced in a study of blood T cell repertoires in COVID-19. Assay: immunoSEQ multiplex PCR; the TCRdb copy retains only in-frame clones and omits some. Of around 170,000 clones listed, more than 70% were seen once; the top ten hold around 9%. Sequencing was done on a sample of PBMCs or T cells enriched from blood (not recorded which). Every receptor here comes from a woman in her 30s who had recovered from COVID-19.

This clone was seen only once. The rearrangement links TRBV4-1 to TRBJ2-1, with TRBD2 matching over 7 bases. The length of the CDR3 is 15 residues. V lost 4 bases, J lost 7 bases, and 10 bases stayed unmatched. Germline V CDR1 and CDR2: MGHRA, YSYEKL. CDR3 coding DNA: TGCGCCAGCAGCCCACGCCAGCGGGATAGGAATGAGCAGTTCTTC. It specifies CASSPRQRDRNEQFF.

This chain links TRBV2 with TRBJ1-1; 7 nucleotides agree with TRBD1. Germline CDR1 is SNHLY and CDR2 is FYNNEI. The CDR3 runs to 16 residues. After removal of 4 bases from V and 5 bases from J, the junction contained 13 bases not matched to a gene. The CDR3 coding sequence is TGTGCCAGCAGTGGGGTAGGGGGGACAGCAGGGACTGAAGCTTTCTTT. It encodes CASSGVGGTAGTEAFF. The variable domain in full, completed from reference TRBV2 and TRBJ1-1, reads EPEVTQTPSHQVTQMGQEVILRCVPISNHLYFYWYRQILGQKVEFLVSFYNNEISEKSEIFDDQFSVERPDGSNFTLKIRSTKLEDSAMYFCASSGVGGTAGTEAFFGQGTRLTVV.

CDR3 in amino acids: CASSTGGDEQYF. The CDR3 DNA sequence: TGTGCCAGCAGCACAGGGGGTGACGAGCAGTACTTC. The rearrangement links TRBV25-1 to TRBJ2-7; 8 bases are shared with TRBD1. CDR1 is MGHDK and CDR2 is SYGVNS in the germline V gene. The V and J ends lost 6 bases and 5 bases, in that order; junction bases with no gene match: 3. This CDR3 is 12 amino acids long.

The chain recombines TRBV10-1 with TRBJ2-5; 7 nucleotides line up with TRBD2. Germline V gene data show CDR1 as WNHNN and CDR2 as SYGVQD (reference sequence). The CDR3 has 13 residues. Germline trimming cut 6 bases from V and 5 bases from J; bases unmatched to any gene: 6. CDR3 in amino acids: CASSRGEGETQYF. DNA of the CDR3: TGCGCCAGCAGCCGAGGGGAGGGGGAGACCCAGTACTTC.

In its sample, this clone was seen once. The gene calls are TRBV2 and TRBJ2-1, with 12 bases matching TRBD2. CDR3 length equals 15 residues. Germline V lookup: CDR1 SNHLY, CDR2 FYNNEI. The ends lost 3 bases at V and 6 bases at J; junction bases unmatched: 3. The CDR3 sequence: CASSDTSGRSNEQFF. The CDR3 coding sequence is TGTGCCAGCAGTGATACTAGCGGGAGGAGCAATGAGCAGTTCTTC. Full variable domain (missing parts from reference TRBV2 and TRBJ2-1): EPEVTQTPSHQVTQMGQEVILRCVPISNHLYFYWYRQILGQKVEFLVSFYNNEISEKSEIFDDQFSVERPDGSNFTLKIRSTKLEDSAMYFCASSDTSGRSNEQFFGPGTRLTVL.